This TCR beta chain was found in a study of T cell repertoires in cytomegalovirus infection. The overall study: HLA-B-restricted CMV epitopes that are well studied were used alongside recently identified HLA-C-restricted ones. Public TCR beta signatures were indicative of both CMV infection and a matching HLA type. Findings and caveats of the study: The study found HLA-C-restricted CMV-specific TCR beta clonotypes dominating the ex vivo response.

On this clonotype itself: The antigen remains undetermined.

The V and J ends lost 6 bases and 0 bases respectively, with 18 bases between them. This CDR3 comprises 17 residues. Using its own MiXCR run on the reads, TCRdb lists one record per CDR3 protein. This sample carries about 830,000 distinct CDR3 sequences, approximately 29% of them seen once, and the ten largest clones take roughly 12%. The sample in question was cultured CD8+ T cells from PBMCs, obtained from culture after CMV antigen stimulation. The chain couples TRBV12-3 or TRBV12-4 to TRBJ2-4; D might be TRBD1 (5 bases). This receptor was obtained from a human donor in good health (CMV status not recorded). Some clones in this sample may be carry-over from other donors' samples. The CDR3: CASSFGPPGSAKNIQYF. CDR3 DNA: TGTGCCAGCAGCTTTGGGCCTCCAGGGTCAGCCAAAAACATTCAGTACTTC.